Listed below are T cell receptor beta chains from one sample, sequenced in a study of T cells after yellow fever vaccination. TCRdb passed the 5' RACE reads through MiXCR, listing each CDR3 protein once. The sample shows about 550,000 distinct CDR3 sequences, 19% of them seen only once. Material: PBMCs, obtained 15 days after the yellow fever booster vaccination. Receptors originate from a man aged 25-40 years who received the YFV17D yellow fever vaccine. Each CDR3 is given with its conserved first and last residue. The D gene is left open where the match is weak. The listing skips clone size in some rows; elsewhere it reads once, few, many or a size class.

-,TRBJ2-3,TRBV10-2,few,TGCGCCACCAGCATAAAAGACCTGGATACGCAGTATTTT,CATSIKDLDTQYF
-,TRBJ2-3,TRBV7-7,-,TGTGCTAGCAGCCCAACAGCGGAAGCGGCGCAGTATTTT,CASSPTAEAAQYF
-,TRBJ2-1,TRBV10-2,-,TGCGCCAGCAGTGACGGAGGGGCGAGGTACCCCTTAATTTACAATGAGCAGTTCTTC,CASSDGGARYPLIYNEQFF
-,TRBJ2-1,TRBV7-9,many,TGTGCCAGCAGCTTAGAAGTCGGTAATGAGCAGTTCTTC,CASSLEVGNEQFF
-,TRBJ1-1,TRBV20-1,-,TGCAGTGCTAGAGATGCGCCGGGGGCGAACACTGAAGCTTTCTTT,CSARDAPGANTEAFF
-,TRBJ2-7,TRBV28,few,TGTGCCAGCGGGGCGACTGAGACCTCCTACGAGCAGTACTTC,CASGATETSYEQYF
-,TRBJ2-5,TRBV10-3,-,TGTGCCATCAGTGAGAATTCGGCGGGAGAGACCCAGTACTTC,CAISENSAGETQYF
-,TRBJ2-1,TRBV12-3/TRBV12-4,-,TGTGCCAGCAGTCCTCAGGGGCACAATGAGCAGTTCTTC,CASSPQGHNEQFF
-,TRBJ2-7,TRBV15,few,TGTGCCACCAGCAGAGGTAACCTCTACGAGCAGTACTTC,CATSRGNLYEQYF
TRBD1,TRBJ2-1,TRBV2,few,TGTGCCATCCAGGGACAGACCTCCTACAATGAGCAGTTCTTC,CAIQGQTSYNEQFF
TRBD1,TRBJ1-2,TRBV12-3/TRBV12-4,-,TGTGCCAGCAGATTACAGGGGGGTAACTATGGCTACACCTTC,CASRLQGGNYGYTF
-,TRBJ2-6,TRBV9,-,TGTGCCAGCAGCGTTTCAGGTTCTGGGGCCAACGTCCTGACTTTC,CASSVSGSGANVLTF
TRBD1,TRBJ1-5,TRBV18,few,TGTGCCAGCTCACGGGACAGGGGGGTTCAGCCCCAGCATTTT,CASSRDRGVQPQHF
TRBD2,TRBJ2-7,TRBV5-4,few,TGTGCCAGCAGCTTGCCAGGAGCGGGAAGGTTCGGCGTAGGCGAGCAGTACTTC,CASSLPGAGRFGVGEQYF
-,TRBJ2-3,TRBV28,-,TGTGCCAGCAGTTCCCCACATCAGGGGACAGATACGCAGTATTTT,CASSSPHQGTDTQYF
-,TRBJ2-5,TRBV5-1,few,TGCGCCAGCAAGATGACAGAGACCCAGTACTTC,CASKMTETQYF
-,TRBJ2-5,TRBV27,few,TGTGCCAGCAGTTTCAAGGGATGGAAAGAGACCCAGTACTTC,CASSFKGWKETQYF
TRBD2,TRBJ2-1,TRBV6-1,few,TGTGCCAGCAGTGGACTAGCGGGAGCTTCTTACAATGAGCAGTTCTTC,CASSGLAGASYNEQFF
-,TRBJ2-3,TRBV7-2,many,TGTGCCAGCAGCTTAGGGCAGGGAGTCACAGATACGCAGTATTTT,CASSLGQGVTDTQYF
-,TRBJ2-3,TRBV6-1,-,TGTGCCAGCAGCCGACCAGCCGTAGATACGCAGTATTTT,CASSRPAVDTQYF
TRBD1,TRBJ2-5,TRBV5-4,-,TGTGCCAGCAGCTTCGACAGGGGGATGGAGACCCAGTACTTC,CASSFDRGMETQYF